This T cell receptor (beta chain) was identified in a study of blood T cell repertoires in COVID-19. Study-level background: The study drew acute and convalescent COVID-19 samples from the United States, Italy and Spain. PBMCs, B-cell-depleted T cells, or T cells were the source of the cDNA or gDNA that made up the material.

V dropped 4 bases and J dropped 4; count of bases not matched to a gene: 16. This CDR3 is built from 18 residues. CDR1 SGHTS and CDR2 YDEGEE come from the germline V gene. A single count supports this clone. In the authors' methods: Reference gene primer amplification yielded estimated nucleated cell counts. Data came from immunoSEQ multiplex PCR; TCRdb stores just in-frame clones and leaves some out. That table furnishes V, J and clone size, whereas the DNA furnished D and trimming. The sample lists 200,000 to 250,000 clones, about 82% occurring once. The V and J genes are TRBV5-8 and TRBJ2-3, with TRBD1 matching 9 bases. The sequenced sample consisted of peripheral blood. The receptor was isolated from a woman aged 55-75 years with active or convalescent COVID-19. In DNA form, the CDR3 reads TGTGCCAGCAGCGATCAGACCGGACAGGGGTCAGGGGCAGATACGCAGTATTTT. Residues: CASSDQTGQGSGADTQYF.